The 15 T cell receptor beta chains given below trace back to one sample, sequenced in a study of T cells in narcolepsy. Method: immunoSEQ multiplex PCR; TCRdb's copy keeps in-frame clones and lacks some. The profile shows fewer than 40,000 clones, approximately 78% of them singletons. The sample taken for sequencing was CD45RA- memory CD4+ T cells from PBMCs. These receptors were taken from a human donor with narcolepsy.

DNA for the CDR3: TGTGCCAGCTCACTTTTACAGGGGGCTGAGCCCCAGCATTTT. Translated, it gives CASSLLQGAEPQHF. The chain employs TRBV18 and TRBJ1-5; TRBD1 aligns across 9 bases. J was trimmed by 8 bases and V by 4 bases; bases with no gene match: 6. The CDR3 runs to 14 residues. Per germline, CDR1 KGHSH and CDR2 LQKENI.

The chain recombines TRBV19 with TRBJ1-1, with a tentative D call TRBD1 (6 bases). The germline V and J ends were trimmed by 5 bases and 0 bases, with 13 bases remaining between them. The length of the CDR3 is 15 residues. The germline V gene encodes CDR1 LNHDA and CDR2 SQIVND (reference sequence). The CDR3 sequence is CASSPRTAMNTEAFF. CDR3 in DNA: TGTGCCAGTAGTCCCCGGACAGCAATGAACACTGAAGCTTTCTTT.

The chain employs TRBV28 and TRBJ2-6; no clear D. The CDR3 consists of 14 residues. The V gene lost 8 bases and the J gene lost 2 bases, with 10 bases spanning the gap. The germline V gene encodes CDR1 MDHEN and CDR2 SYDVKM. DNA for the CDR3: TGTGCCAGCCAAACCCCAACTGGGGCCAACGTCCTGACTTTC. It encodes CASQTPTGANVLTF.

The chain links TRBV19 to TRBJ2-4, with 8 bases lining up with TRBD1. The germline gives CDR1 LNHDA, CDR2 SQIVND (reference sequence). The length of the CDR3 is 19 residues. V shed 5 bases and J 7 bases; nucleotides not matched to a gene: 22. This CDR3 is CASSSDRVSAESGLNIQYF. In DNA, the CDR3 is TGTGCCAGTAGTTCGGACAGGGTAAGCGCGGAGTCAGGGTTGAACATTCAGTACTTC.

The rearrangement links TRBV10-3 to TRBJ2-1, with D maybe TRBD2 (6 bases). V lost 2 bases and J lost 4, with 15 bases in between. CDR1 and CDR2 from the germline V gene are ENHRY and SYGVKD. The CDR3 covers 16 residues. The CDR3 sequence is CAISEPMRGRYNEQFF. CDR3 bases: TGTGCCATCAGTGAGCCAATGCGGGGCAGATACAATGAGCAGTTCTTC.

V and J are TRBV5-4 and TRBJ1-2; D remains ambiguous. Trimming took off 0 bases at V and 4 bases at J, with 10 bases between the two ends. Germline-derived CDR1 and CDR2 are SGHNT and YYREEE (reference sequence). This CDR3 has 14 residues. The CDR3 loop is CASSLGGSSYGYTF. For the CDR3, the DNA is TGTGCCAGCAGCTTGGGCGGGTCCTCCTATGGCTACACCTTC. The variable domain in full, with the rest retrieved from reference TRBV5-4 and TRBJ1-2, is ETGVTQSPTHLIKTRGQQVTLRCSSQSGHNTVSWYQQALGQGPQFIFQYYREEENGRGNFPPRFSGLQFPNYSSELNVNALELDDSALYLCASSLGGSSYGYTFGSGTRLTVV.

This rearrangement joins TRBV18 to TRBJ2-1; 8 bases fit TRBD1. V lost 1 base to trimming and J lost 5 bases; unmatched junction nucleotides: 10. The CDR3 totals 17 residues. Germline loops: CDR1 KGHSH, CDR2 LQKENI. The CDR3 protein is CASSPLKSDRENNEQFF. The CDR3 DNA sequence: TGTGCCAGCTCACCACTAAAGTCGGACAGGGAGAACAATGAGCAGTTCTTC.

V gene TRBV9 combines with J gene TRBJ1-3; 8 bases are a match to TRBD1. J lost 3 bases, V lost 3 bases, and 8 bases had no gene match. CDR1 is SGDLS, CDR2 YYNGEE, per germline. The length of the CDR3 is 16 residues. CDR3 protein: CASSALDRAGGNTIYF. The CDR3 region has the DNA TGTGCCAGCAGCGCCTTGGACAGGGCCGGTGGAAACACCATATATTTT.

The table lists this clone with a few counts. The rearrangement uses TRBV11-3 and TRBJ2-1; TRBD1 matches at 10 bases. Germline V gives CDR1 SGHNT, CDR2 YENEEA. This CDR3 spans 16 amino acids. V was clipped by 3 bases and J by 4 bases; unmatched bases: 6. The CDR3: CASSLSGTGAYNEQFF. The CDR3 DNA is TGTGCCAGCAGCTTGTCCGGGACAGGGGCATACAATGAGCAGTTCTTC.

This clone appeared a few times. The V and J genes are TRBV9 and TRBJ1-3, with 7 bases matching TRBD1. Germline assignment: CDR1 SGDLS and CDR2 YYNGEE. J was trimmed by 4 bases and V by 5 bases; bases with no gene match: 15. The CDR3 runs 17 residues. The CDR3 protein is CASSRSGHSQGGNTIYF. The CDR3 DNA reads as TGTGCCAGCAGTCGTTCTGGTCACTCACAGGGGGGAAACACCATATATTTT.

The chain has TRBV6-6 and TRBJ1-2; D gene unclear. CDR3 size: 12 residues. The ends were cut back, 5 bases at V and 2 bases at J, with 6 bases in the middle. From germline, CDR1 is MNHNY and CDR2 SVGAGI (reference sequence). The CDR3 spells CASSAGNYGYTF. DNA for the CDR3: TGTGCCAGCAGTGCAGGCAACTATGGCTACACCTTC.

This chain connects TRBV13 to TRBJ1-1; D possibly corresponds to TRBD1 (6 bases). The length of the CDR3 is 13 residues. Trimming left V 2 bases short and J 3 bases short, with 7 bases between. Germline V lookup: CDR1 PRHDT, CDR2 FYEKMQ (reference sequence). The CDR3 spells CASSLWTDTEAFF. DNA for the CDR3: TGTGCCAGCAGCTTATGGACAGACACTGAAGCTTTCTTT. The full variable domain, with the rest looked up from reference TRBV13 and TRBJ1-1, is AAGVIQSPRHLIKEKRETATLKCYPIPRHDTVYWYQQGPGQDPQFLISFYEKMQSDKGSIPDRFSAQQFSDYHSELNMSSLELGDSALYFCASSLWTDTEAFFGQGTRLTVV.

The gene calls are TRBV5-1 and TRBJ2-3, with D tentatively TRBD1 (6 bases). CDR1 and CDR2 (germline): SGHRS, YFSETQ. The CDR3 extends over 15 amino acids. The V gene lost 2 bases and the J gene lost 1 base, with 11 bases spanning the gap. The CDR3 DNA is TGCGCCAGCAGCTTAAACAGGGCGCGCACAGATACGCAGTATTTT. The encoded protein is CASSLNRARTDTQYF.

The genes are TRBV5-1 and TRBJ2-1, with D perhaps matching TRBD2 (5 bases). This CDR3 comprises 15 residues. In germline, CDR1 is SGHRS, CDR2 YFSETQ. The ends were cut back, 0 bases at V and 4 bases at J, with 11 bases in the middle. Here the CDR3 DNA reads TGCGCCAGCAGCTTGGGGGCGGGTAGTTACAATGAGCAGTTCTTC. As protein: CASSLGAGSYNEQFF.

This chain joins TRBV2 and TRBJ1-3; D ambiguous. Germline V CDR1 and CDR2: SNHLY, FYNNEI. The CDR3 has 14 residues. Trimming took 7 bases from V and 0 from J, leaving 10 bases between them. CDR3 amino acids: CASKGDLSGNTIYF. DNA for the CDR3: TGTGCCAGCAAGGGTGATCTCTCTGGAAACACCATATATTTT.